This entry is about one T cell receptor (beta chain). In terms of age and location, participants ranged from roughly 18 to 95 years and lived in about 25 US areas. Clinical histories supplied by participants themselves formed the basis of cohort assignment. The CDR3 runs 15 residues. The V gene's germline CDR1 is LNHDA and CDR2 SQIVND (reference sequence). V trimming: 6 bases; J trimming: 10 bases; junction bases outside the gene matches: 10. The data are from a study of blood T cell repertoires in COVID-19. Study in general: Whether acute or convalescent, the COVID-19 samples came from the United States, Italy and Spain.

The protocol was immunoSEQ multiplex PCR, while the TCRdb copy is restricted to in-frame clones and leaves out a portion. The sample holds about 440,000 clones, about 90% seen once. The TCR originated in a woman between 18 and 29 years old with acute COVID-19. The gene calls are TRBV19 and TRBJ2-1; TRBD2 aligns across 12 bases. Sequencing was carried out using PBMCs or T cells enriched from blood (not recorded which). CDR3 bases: TGTGCCAGTAGAACGACTAGCGGGAGATTAGAAGAGCAGTTCTTC. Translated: CASRTTSGRLEEQFF.